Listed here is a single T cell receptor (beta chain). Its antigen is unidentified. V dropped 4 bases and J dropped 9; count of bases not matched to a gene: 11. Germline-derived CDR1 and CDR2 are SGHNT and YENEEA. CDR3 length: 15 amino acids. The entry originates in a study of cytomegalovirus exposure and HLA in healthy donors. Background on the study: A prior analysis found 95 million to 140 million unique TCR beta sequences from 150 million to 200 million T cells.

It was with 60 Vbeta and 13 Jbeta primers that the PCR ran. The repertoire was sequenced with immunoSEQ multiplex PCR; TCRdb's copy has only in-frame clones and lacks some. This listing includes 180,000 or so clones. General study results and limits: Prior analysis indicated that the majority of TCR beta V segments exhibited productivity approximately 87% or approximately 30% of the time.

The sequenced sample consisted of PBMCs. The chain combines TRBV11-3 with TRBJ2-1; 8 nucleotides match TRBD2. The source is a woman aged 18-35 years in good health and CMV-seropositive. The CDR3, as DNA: TGTGCCAGCAGCTCCCATAGCGGGACCAGTAGTGAGCAGTTCTTC. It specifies CASSSHSGTSSEQFF.